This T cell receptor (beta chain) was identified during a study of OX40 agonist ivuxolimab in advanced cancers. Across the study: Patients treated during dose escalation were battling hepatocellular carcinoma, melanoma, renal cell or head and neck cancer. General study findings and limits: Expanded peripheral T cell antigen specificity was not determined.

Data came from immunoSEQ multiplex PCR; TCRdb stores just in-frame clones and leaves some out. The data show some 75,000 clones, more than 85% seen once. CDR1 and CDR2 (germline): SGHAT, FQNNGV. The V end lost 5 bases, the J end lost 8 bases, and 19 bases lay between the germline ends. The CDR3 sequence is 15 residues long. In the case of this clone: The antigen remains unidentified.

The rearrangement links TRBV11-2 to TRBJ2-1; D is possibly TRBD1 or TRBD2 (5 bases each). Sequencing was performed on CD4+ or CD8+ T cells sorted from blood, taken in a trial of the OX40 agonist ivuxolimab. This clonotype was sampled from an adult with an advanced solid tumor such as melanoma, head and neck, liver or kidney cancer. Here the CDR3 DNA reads TGTGCCAGCAGCACCCGGTACTCGGGGCACCATGAGCAGTTCTTC. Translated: CASSTRYSGHHEQFF.